One sample yielded the 15 T cell receptor beta chains listed below, sequenced in a study of sequential checkpoint blockade in melanoma. The repertoire was sequenced with immunoSEQ multiplex PCR; TCRdb's copy has only in-frame clones and lacks some. The table shows roughly 2,200 clones, with approximately 15% occurring only once. The treatment was: randomized to nivolumab then ipilimumab (arm A) or the reverse (arm B). The sample consisted of tumor tissue (inferred from file names), taken from a patient given nivolumab and ipilimumab in sequence. The source of these receptors is a human donor with melanoma.

The chain joins TRBV5-1 to TRBJ2-3, with 7 bases that match TRBD1. Germline trimming cut 1 base from V and 0 bases from J; bases unmatched to any gene: 5. The CDR3 runs to 16 residues. CDR1 and CDR2 from the germline V gene are SGHRS and YFSETQ. CDR3 in DNA: TGCGCCAGCAGCTTGCCGGGACAGATTAGCACAGATACGCAGTATTTT. Amino acid sequence: CASSLPGQISTDTQYF.

This clone has ten or more counts. The J gene is TRBJ2-1, the V gene TRBV11-3; 14 bases are a match to TRBD2. Trimming cost V 5 bases and J 8 bases; bases outside gene matches: 5. This CDR3 has 15 residues. Germline CDR1 and CDR2: SGHNT and YENEEA. The CDR3 region is CASSLGLAGGDEQFF. The CDR3 DNA is TGTGCCAGCAGCCTCGGACTAGCGGGGGGAGATGAGCAGTTCTTC.

This clone ranks as large (0.1 to 1%). V gene TRBV11-3 combines with J gene TRBJ2-1; 8 positions agree with TRBD2. V was pared by 5 bases and J by 6 bases, with 12 bases of the junction left unmatched. Germline CDR1 is SGHNT and CDR2 is YENEEA. This CDR3 has 16 amino acids. The CDR3 nucleotides are TGTGCCAGCAGCCCTCCGGGGGCGGGGGGCCCCAATGAGCAGTTCTTC. It translates to CASSPPGAGGPNEQFF.

This clone was counted a single time. The chain uses TRBV25-1 and TRBJ1-6, with D uncertain. The V and J ends lost 4 bases and 5 bases respectively, with 3 bases between them. The germline V gene encodes CDR1 MGHDK and CDR2 SYGVNS. The CDR3 covers 12 residues. The CDR3 DNA reads TGTGCCAGCAGTGGGCATAATTCACCCCTCCACTTT. Encoded protein: CASSGHNSPLHF.

This clone has only one observation. The V gene is TRBV5-1, the J gene TRBJ2-2, with D maybe TRBD2 (6 bases). The V gene lost 0 bases and the J gene lost 4 bases, with 13 bases spanning the gap. This CDR3 is 16 amino acids long. Looked up from germline, CDR1 is SGHRS and CDR2 is YFSETQ. CDR3 nucleotides: TGCGCCAGCAGCTTGGCTCCCGGGAGCGGCACCGGGGAGCTGTTTTTT. This gives the protein CASSLAPGSGTGELFF.

Only a few counts were recorded for this clone. The chain is built from TRBV12-5 and TRBJ1-2; the D gene is possibly TRBD1 (6 bases). CDR3 length: 15 residues. CDR1 is LGHNT, CDR2 FRNRAP, per germline. V was trimmed by 0 bases and J by 2 bases, leaving 10 bases between them. CDR3 bases: TGTGCTAGTGGTTTGGTATTAGGGGGGAACTATGGCTACACCTTC. It is translated as CASGLVLGGNYGYTF.

This clone has just a few counts. The chain has TRBV6-8 and TRBJ2-6; 10 bases are a match to TRBD1. The CDR3 runs to 17 residues. V lost 7 bases to trimming and J lost 0 bases; unmatched junction nucleotides: 6. Germline CDR1 MNHGY, CDR2 SAAAGT. CDR3 bases: TGTGCCAGCAAACCGGACAGGGGGAGCTCTGGGGCCAACGTCCTGACTTTC. The encoded protein is CASKPDRGSSGANVLTF.

This clone has at least ten counts. CDR3 amino acids: CASSFTVGANYGYTF. The CDR3 nucleotides read TGTGCCAGCAGCTTTACAGTCGGAGCTAACTATGGCTACACCTTC. The chain couples TRBV11-3 to TRBJ1-2; D not resolved. Germline CDR1 and CDR2: SGHNT and YENEEA. Trimming pared 3 bases from V and 0 bases from J, leaving 11 bases between. There are 15 residues in the CDR3.

The rearrangement joins TRBV18 to TRBJ2-5; tentative D call: TRBD1 (6 bases). V gave up 2 bases and J gave up 5 bases, with 15 bases separating them. This CDR3 comprises 15 residues. Per germline, CDR1 KGHSH and CDR2 LQKENI. The CDR3 DNA is TGTGCCAGCTCACCAAGGGCAGGGGTTGCGGAGACCCAGTACTTC. Its translation: CASSPRAGVAETQYF.

This clone is judged medium-sized (0.01 to 0.1%). V and J are TRBV11-3 and TRBJ2-6; perhaps TRBD2 as D (6 bases). Trimming left V 7 bases short and J 4 bases short, with 14 bases between. Germline-derived CDR1 and CDR2 are SGHNT and YENEEA. The CDR3 is 15 amino acids. CDR3 nucleotides: TGTGCCAGCACCCCCCGCGGGGCCGGGGCCAACGTCCTGACTTTC. Protein sequence: CASTPRGAGANVLTF.

V usage is TRBV9 and J usage is TRBJ2-1; no clear D gene. Deletions cut 3 bases from V and 3 bases from J, with 7 bases between. This CDR3 is built from 13 residues. In germline, CDR1 is SGDLS, CDR2 YYNGEE. The CDR3 DNA is TGTGCCAGCAGCGGACTCAACTACAATGAGCAGTTCTTC. Translating gives CASSGLNYNEQFF.

The chain couples TRBV15 to TRBJ1-1; D unresolved. Trimming stripped 1 base from V and 4 bases from J, with 19 bases between. CDR1 and CDR2 (germline): LNHNV, YYDKDF (reference sequence). The length of the CDR3 is 17 residues. CDR3 bases: TGTGCCACCAGCAGAGGACTGGGGAGGGAATGGCTCACTGAAGCTTTCTTT. Translated: CATSRGLGREWLTEAFF.

The chain links TRBV18 to TRBJ1-3; 10 nucleotides agree with TRBD1. The CDR3 loop spans 15 amino acids. Trimming removed 3 bases from V and 4 bases from J; junction bases left unmatched: 3. Per the germline V gene, CDR1 is KGHSH and CDR2 is LQKENI. The DNA of the CDR3 is TGTGCCAGCTCACCGGACAGGGGGACGGGAAACACCATATATTTT. Residues: CASSPDRGTGNTIYF.

This clone has just a few counts. The chain is built from TRBV14 and TRBJ2-5, with D unclear. The CDR3 extends over 11 amino acids. CDR1 and CDR2 from the germline V gene are SGHDN and FVKESK. V was shortened by 2 bases and J by 8 bases, with 6 bases between the two germline ends. CDR3 coding DNA: TGTGCCAGCAGCCAAAAGAGCACCCAGTACTTC. It translates to CASSQKSTQYF.

This clone occurred many times. This sequence joins TRBV11-3 and TRBJ2-7; 12 positions agree with TRBD2. CDR3 length equals 15 residues. J gave up 3 bases and V 1 base, and 1 base lay outside the gene matches. Germline CDR1 is SGHNT and CDR2 is YENEEA. The CDR3 bases are TGTGCCAGCAGCTTAGGGACTAGCGGGAACTACGAGCAGTACTTC. Its translation: CASSLGTSGNYEQYF.